What follows is one T cell receptor (beta chain) and its context. These data are taken from a study of Ad26.COV2.S vaccination and SARS-CoV-2 variants. The ends were cut back, 5 bases at V and 15 bases at J, with 17 bases in the middle. The CDR3 totals 12 residues. Looked up from germline, CDR1 is MNHEY and CDR2 is SVGEGT. Some clones are missing from TCRdb's copy, which holds only in-frame ones; the method was immunoSEQ multiplex PCR. The data show more than 400,000 clones, roughly 90% seen once. The treatment denotes: 15 to 20 received Ad26.COV2.S at low or high dose, single or two shots; 5 received placebo; per-sample allocation not given. The study sampled participants on day 63 after the first vaccine or placebo injection. Vaccination used an Ad26 vector expressing Wuhan-strain SARS-CoV-2 spike.

This receptor was obtained from a person between 18 and 65 years old who received the Ad26.COV2.S COVID-19 vaccine or a placebo. V is TRBV6-2 or TRBV6-3 and J is TRBJ2-1; unclear D gene. The sample consisted of peripheral blood, taken in a trial of Ad26.COV2.S vaccine versus placebo. CDR3 nucleotides: TGTGCCAGCAGTCCATCCGGGCCCCGCCCGTTCTTC. Its translation is CASSPSGPRPFF.